A selection of T cell receptor beta chains follows, all from one sample in a study of cytomegalovirus exposure and HLA in healthy donors. TCRdb keeps only in-frame clones here, not all; method: immunoSEQ multiplex PCR. The sample lists 95,000 to 150,000 clones, about 73% seen once, with less than 5% in the top ten. Material: PBMCs. Receptor source: a woman aged 50 to 65 in good health and CMV-seropositive. Each CDR3 is given without its conserved first and last residue. Each record gives: V gene, clone size, CDR3 protein. For some rows the clone size is stated as once, few or many, or as a class when expanded; others skip it.

V gene: TRBV6-6
clone size: -
CDR3 protein: ASSARDTGSPLH

V gene: TRBV2
clone size: -
CDR3 protein: ASTMDNTLAKNIQY

V gene: TRBV6-6
clone size: few
CDR3 protein: ASSYSQGAEQPQH

V gene: TRBV10-3
clone size: -
CDR3 protein: AIRTSGDEQY

V gene: TRBV2
clone size: -
CDR3 protein: ATLAGDSLGYT

V gene: TRBV27
clone size: few
CDR3 protein: ATKVGGVETQY

V gene: TRBV29-1
clone size: -
CDR3 protein: SVESRTNYGYT

V gene: TRBV5-1
clone size: -
CDR3 protein: ASSLATLQGAGDEQY

V gene: TRBV6-5
clone size: -
CDR3 protein: ASSYRPLAEKLF

V gene: TRBV7-7
clone size: -
CDR3 protein: ASSQDRGDEQF

V gene: TRBV12-5
clone size: -
CDR3 protein: ASGQTGDRLQQY

V gene: TRBV2
clone size: -
CDR3 protein: ASSQQVEAF

V gene: TRBV5-1
clone size: -
CDR3 protein: ASSGQETQY

V gene: TRBV19
clone size: -
CDR3 protein: ASSTGTASFVNTIY

V gene: TRBV15
clone size: -
CDR3 protein: ATSRDARRLGTGELF

V gene: TRBV7-9
clone size: -
CDR3 protein: SSSLVTGTGGSIAGGYT

V gene: TRBV9
clone size: -
CDR3 protein: ASSVNDRAEAF

V gene: TRBV4-2
clone size: -
CDR3 protein: ASSSGLADQETQY

V gene: TRBV9
clone size: -
CDR3 protein: ATPRETGHNDEQF

V gene: TRBV15
clone size: once
CDR3 protein: ATSRDLEGPQF

V gene: TRBV12-5
clone size: once
CDR3 protein: ASGLRLWGTGGPYSSYNSPLH

V gene: TRBV2
clone size: -
CDR3 protein: ASSGEGSGGTGI

V gene: TRBV5-5
clone size: -
CDR3 protein: ASSTGTSGGIDIQY

V gene: TRBV7-8
clone size: -
CDR3 protein: ASSPWTGPNYGYT

V gene: TRBV4-2
clone size: -
CDR3 protein: ASSQDLSGTPDSPLH

V gene: TRBV7-2
clone size: -
CDR3 protein: ASEGIWGSPLH

V gene: TRBV18
clone size: -
CDR3 protein: ASSPPGAALYGYT

V gene: TRBV19
clone size: -
CDR3 protein: ASSISFRDTRLRDYGYT

V gene: TRBV9
clone size: -
CDR3 protein: ASSVAGGPTGELF

V gene: TRBV27
clone size: -
CDR3 protein: ASSPTGGGYEQY

V gene: TRBV7-6
clone size: -
CDR3 protein: ASSPAPGTGGGETQY

V gene: TRBV5-6
clone size: -
CDR3 protein: ASSFGTGGFETQY

V gene: TRBV7-9
clone size: -
CDR3 protein: ASSLEDLRGYSNQPQH

V gene: TRBV7-2
clone size: -
CDR3 protein: ASSENRVTGNTIY

V gene: TRBV13
clone size: -
CDR3 protein: ASSPWGSSNTEAF

V gene: TRBV10-2
clone size: once
CDR3 protein: ASSRFRGDRGFGEQY

V gene: TRBV5-5
clone size: few
CDR3 protein: ASSPGLAGDLQETQY

V gene: TRBV5-4
clone size: -
CDR3 protein: ASSPTQGKDSPLH

V gene: TRBV6-5
clone size: -
CDR3 protein: ASRQRDTGYEQY

V gene: TRBV2
clone size: -
CDR3 protein: ASRMSREVNSPLH

V gene: TRBV7-2
clone size: -
CDR3 protein: ASSLSAGINDQPQH

V gene: TRBV2
clone size: -
CDR3 protein: ASSAPWQGPSEAF

V gene: TRBV11-2
clone size: -
CDR3 protein: ASSRQANNSPLH

V gene: TRBV5-1
clone size: -
CDR3 protein: ASSPGQIYEQY